Listed here are 30 T cell receptor beta chains from one sample, sequenced in a study of identical twins. TCRdb re-called the 5' RACE reads through MiXCR, storing one row per CDR3 protein. The profile shows a few hundred thousand distinct CDR3 sequences, more than 20% of them singletons. These same records also appear under a second study, on T cells expressing NK-cell markers.

The sample taken for sequencing was CD4+ T cells sorted from blood. The receptors come from a young woman in good health.

In this sample, this clonotype turned up many times. The CDR3 here is CASSPKPGQGDYEQYF. The CDR3 DNA is TGCGCCAGCAGCCCTAAACCGGGACAGGGCGACTACGAGCAGTACTTC. This rearrangement joins TRBV5-1 to TRBJ2-7; 9 bases map to TRBD1. This CDR3 is 16 amino acids long. The ends lost 4 bases at V and 3 bases at J; junction bases unmatched: 11. The germline CDR1 and CDR2 sequences are SGHRS and YFSETQ.

This clonotype was counted only a few times. This chain joins TRBV5-6 and TRBJ2-4, with 14 bases aligning to TRBD2. Looked up from germline, CDR1 is SGHDT and CDR2 is YYEEEE. The junction had 2 bases not matched to a gene; V was cut back by 3 bases and J by 9 bases. The CDR3 totals 14 residues. CDR3 loop: CASSSGLAGGIQYF. The CDR3, as DNA: TGTGCCAGCAGCTCCGGACTAGCGGGGGGCATTCAGTACTTC.

This clonotype has more than one count but fewer than ten. This chain links TRBV2 with TRBJ2-1; TRBD2 agrees at 7 bases. CDR3 length equals 12 residues. Losses at the gene ends were 6 bases for V and 8 bases for J; bases not matched to a gene: 4. Germline V gene lookup returns CDR1 SNHLY and CDR2 FYNNEI. The CDR3 protein is CASRGTTDEQFF. CDR3 nucleotides: TGTGCCAGCAGGGGGACTACGGATGAGCAGTTCTTC. Full variable domain (outside the CDR3, taken from reference TRBV2 and TRBJ2-1): EPEVTQTPSHQVTQMGQEVILRCVPISNHLYFYWYRQILGQKVEFLVSFYNNEISEKSEIFDDQFSVERPDGSNFTLKIRSTKLEDSAMYFCASRGTTDEQFFGPGTRLTVL.

The chain couples TRBV28 to TRBJ1-1; D remains ambiguous. Germline CDR1 is MDHEN and CDR2 is SYDVKM. CDR3 size: 13 residues. The V gene lost 1 base and the J gene lost 8 bases, with 11 bases spanning the gap. The CDR3 DNA reads TGTGCCAGCAGTTTATTGGTCCCAAAGGAAGCTTTCTTT. Protein product: CASSLLVPKEAFF.

In its sample, this clonotype was seen a few times. The genes are TRBV11-2 and TRBJ1-2; weak D call: TRBD1 (6 bases). This CDR3 has 14 amino acids. Germline lookup yields CDR1 SGHAT and CDR2 FQNNGV. V lost 4 bases and J lost 2, with 11 bases in between. The CDR3 spells CASSYPGHNYGYTF. The DNA for the CDR3 is TGTGCCAGCAGCTATCCGGGACACAACTATGGCTACACCTTC. Based on the CDR3 plus reference TRBV11-2 and TRBJ1-2, the full variable domain is EAGVAQSPRYKIIEKRQSVAFWCNPISGHATLYWYQQILGQGPKLLIQFQNNGVVDDSQLPKDRFSAERLKGVDSTLKIQPAKLEDSAVYLCASSYPGHNYGYTFGSGTRLTVV.

V gene TRBV20-1 combines with J gene TRBJ2-5; D is possibly TRBD2 (5 bases). CDR1 DFQATT and CDR2 SNEGSKA come from the germline V gene (reference sequence). V shed 3 bases and J shed 6 bases, with 14 bases lying between them. This CDR3 is built from 13 residues. CDR3 residues: CSASGETGKTQYF. CDR3 sequence (DNA): TGCAGTGCTAGTGGAGAAACGGGAAAGACCCAGTACTTC.

This rearrangement joins TRBV12-3 or TRBV12-4 to TRBJ2-7; D is ambiguous. V lost 5 bases and J lost 0, with 14 bases in between. The length of the CDR3 is 15 residues. As DNA, the CDR3 is TGTGCCAGCAGTCCTGAGGTGAGGAGCTCCTACGAGCAGTACTTC. It specifies CASSPEVRSSYEQYF.

This chain links TRBV15 with TRBJ1-1; D is uncertain. The V gene lost 4 bases and the J gene lost 5 bases, with 11 bases spanning the gap. The CDR3 has 13 residues. Germline CDR1 reads LNHNV; CDR2 reads YYDKDF (reference sequence). The CDR3 region has the DNA TGTGCCACCAGCAAGGGCGTCTTGACTGAAGCTTTCTTT. Translating it yields CATSKGVLTEAFF.

The chain carries TRBV7-9 and TRBJ1-2; weak D call: TRBD1 (5 bases). Per the germline V gene, CDR1 is SEHNR and CDR2 is FQNEAQ (reference sequence). The ends were cut back, 5 bases at V and 9 bases at J, with 16 bases in the middle. The CDR3 is made up of 13 amino acids. CDR3 DNA sequence: TGTGCCAGCAGCCCCTCATCCAAGGGGAGCTACACCTTC. Amino acids: CASSPSSKGSYTF. The entire variable domain, with the rest obtained from reference TRBV7-9 and TRBJ1-2, is as follows: DTGVSQNPRHKITKRGQNVTFRCDPISEHNRLYWYRQTLGQGPEFLTYFQNEAQLEKSRLLSDRFSAERPKGSFSTLEIQRTEQGDSAMYLCASSPSSKGSYTFGSGTRLTVV.

The gene calls are TRBV29-1 and TRBJ1-1; D is perhaps TRBD1 (6 bases). This CDR3 comprises 12 residues. Trimming removed 7 bases from V and 5 bases from J, with 14 bases in between. Looked up from germline, CDR1 is SQVTM and CDR2 is ANQGSEA. CDR3 in amino acids: CSGLERGTEAFF. The CDR3, as DNA: TGCAGCGGCCTAGAAAGGGGGACTGAAGCTTTCTTT.

The chain joins TRBV5-5 to TRBJ1-2; the D is unclear. The CDR3 is made up of 13 amino acids. Trimming stripped 3 bases from V and 8 bases from J, with 14 bases between. Germline CDR1 SGHKS, CDR2 YYEKEE (reference sequence). The CDR3 region has the DNA TGTGCCAGCAGCTCGCCATTTGTGGGAGGCTACACCTTC. It translates to CASSSPFVGGYTF.

This clonotype came up a few times. The V call is TRBV11-3, the J call TRBJ2-5; 8 bases agree with TRBD2. CDR1 and CDR2 from the germline V gene are SGHNT and YENEEA. The CDR3 totals 16 residues. V lost 1 base, J lost 0 bases, and 4 bases stayed unmatched. CDR3 sequence: CASSLGASGHQETQYF. The DNA of the CDR3 is TGTGCCAGCAGCTTAGGGGCTAGCGGGCACCAAGAGACCCAGTACTTC.

This clonotype has more than one count but fewer than ten. The chain recombines TRBV20-1 with TRBJ2-3, with TRBD2 identical over 10 bases. J was trimmed by 2 bases and V by 5 bases; bases with no gene match: 4. The V gene's germline CDR1 is DFQATT and CDR2 SNEGSKA (reference sequence). The CDR3 is 14 residues long. CDR3 nucleotide sequence: TGCAGTGCTCCGGGACTAGCGAACACAGATACGCAGTATTTT. Translating it yields CSAPGLANTDTQYF.

The CDR3 coding sequence is TGTGCCAGCAGCTCGGGACAGGGGGCCCATACGCAGTATTTT. This codes for CASSSGQGAHTQYF. This chain uses TRBV11-3 with TRBJ2-3, with 12 bases aligning to TRBD1. V dropped 4 bases and J dropped 7; count of bases not matched to a gene: 3. The CDR3 totals 14 residues. The V gene's germline CDR1 is SGHNT and CDR2 YENEEA.

This clonotype was counted between two and nine times. The rearrangement uses TRBV11-1 and TRBJ2-1, with D perhaps matching TRBD1 or TRBD2 (6 bases each). Deletions cut 8 bases from V and 3 bases from J, with 26 bases between. Germline CDR1 and CDR2: SGHAT and FQDESV (reference sequence). The CDR3 extends over 18 amino acids. In DNA form, the CDR3 reads TGTGCCAGCCGACCCTTGGGCCGGGGGCCGCCTAACTACAATGAGCAGTTCTTC. This sequence encodes CASRPLGRGPPNYNEQFF.

This chain joins TRBV5-1 and TRBJ2-3, with D possibly TRBD1 on 8 matching bases. Germline values: CDR1 SGHRS, CDR2 YFSETQ. V shed 6 bases and J shed 4 bases, with 18 bases lying between them. The CDR3 covers 15 residues. The CDR3, as DNA: TGCGCCAGCAACCAAGGACAGGGAGGGCCAGATACGCAGTATTTT. Its translation: CASNQGQGGPDTQYF.

This clonotype was found many times. The chain has TRBV12-3 or TRBV12-4 and TRBJ2-7; D uncertain. The CDR3 loop spans 15 amino acids. Trimming removed 3 bases from V and 1 base from J, with 13 bases in between. CDR3 DNA sequence: TGTGCCAGCAGTTTTCGGCGTCTCAGGTCCTACGAGCAGTACTTC. This codes for CASSFRRLRSYEQYF.

The gene calls are TRBV15 and TRBJ2-7, with 7 nucleotides matching TRBD1. J lost 3 bases, V lost 0 bases, and 5 bases had no gene match. Germline CDR1 is LNHNV and CDR2 is YYDKDF (reference sequence). CDR3 length: 15 residues. CDR3 loop: CATSRDMDRFYEQYF. CDR3 coding DNA: TGTGCCACCAGCAGAGATATGGACAGGTTCTACGAGCAGTACTTC.

This clonotype was seen only a few times. This chain uses TRBV4-2 with TRBJ2-5, with 8 positions matching TRBD2. The CDR3 length is 15 residues. Germline V gene lookup returns CDR1 LGHNA and CDR2 YNFKEQ. V lost 6 bases, J lost 5 bases, and 11 bases stayed unmatched. Written as DNA, the CDR3 is TGTGCCAGCAGAGAAACGGGGGGGGGTCCGGAGACCCAGTACTTC. Its translation: CASRETGGGPETQYF.

The CDR3 DNA follows: TGTGCCAGCAGCCCCCGATTCGGGGGCAATCAGCCCCAGCATTTT. Encoded protein: CASSPRFGGNQPQHF. The V gene is TRBV3-1, the J gene TRBJ1-5; D call uncertain. Trimming took off 4 bases at V and 2 bases at J, with 12 bases between the two ends. This CDR3 region has 15 residues. The germline CDR1 and CDR2 sequences are LGHDT and YNNKEL (reference sequence).

This clonotype has more than one count but fewer than ten. V is TRBV15 and J is TRBJ1-1; D is uncertain. The germline gives CDR1 LNHNV, CDR2 YYDKDF (reference sequence). The V gene lost 0 bases and the J gene lost 2 bases, with 13 bases spanning the gap. The CDR3 runs 16 residues. The CDR3, as DNA: TGTGCCACCAGCAGAGAACCCTCCGCCATTAACACTGAAGCTTTCTTT. It encodes CATSREPSAINTEAFF. The full variable domain, completed using reference TRBV15 and TRBJ1-1, is DAMVIQNPRYQVTQFGKPVTLSCSQTLNHNVMYWYQQKSSQAPKLLFHYYDKDFNNEADTPDNFQSRRPNTSFCFLDIRSPGLGDTAMYLCATSREPSAINTEAFFGQGTRLTVV.

This chain uses TRBV20-1 with TRBJ1-1; D not certain. Trimming cost V 6 bases and J 2 bases, with 16 bases left between them. Germline V CDR1 and CDR2: DFQATT, SNEGSKA (reference sequence). This CDR3 region has 14 residues. The CDR3, as DNA: TGCAGTGCCCGACGAGCACCTCTTAACACTGAAGCTTTCTTT. It specifies CSARRAPLNTEAFF.

The V gene is TRBV11-2, the J gene TRBJ2-1, with 9 nucleotides matching TRBD2. CDR1 is SGHAT and CDR2 is FQNNGV in the germline V gene. The CDR3 is 15 amino acids. Unmatched junction bases numbered 7, after V lost 3 bases and J lost 7 bases. The DNA of the CDR3 is TGTGCCAGCAGCTTTGCTGCGGGAGGGCCGAATGAGCAGTTCTTC. This codes for CASSFAAGGPNEQFF.

The genes are TRBV25-1 and TRBJ1-2; 8 nucleotides line up with TRBD1. V gave up 7 bases and J gave up 8 bases; unmatched junction bases: 12. This CDR3 is 14 amino acids long. Germline values: CDR1 MGHDK, CDR2 SYGVNS. This chain's CDR3 is CASTLTGAYEGYTF. The DNA for the CDR3 is TGTGCCAGCACGTTGACAGGGGCTTATGAAGGCTACACCTTC.

The rearrangement joins TRBV6-1 to TRBJ2-2; TRBD1 is a possible D gene (5 bases). The CDR3 totals 14 residues. Germline lookup yields CDR1 MNHNS and CDR2 SASEGT. In nucleotides, the CDR3 is TGTGCAGGGGCGTCCATACGACATACCGGGGAGCTGTTTTTT. As protein: CAGASIRHTGELFF.

This clonotype appeared a few times. V gene TRBV3-1 combines with J gene TRBJ2-7, with a possible D match to TRBD2 (6 bases). This CDR3 has 13 amino acids. CDR1 LGHDT and CDR2 YNNKEL come from the germline V gene (reference sequence). Trimming shortened V by 1 base and J by 6 bases, and 10 bases separated the two germline ends. The CDR3 coding sequence is TGTGCCAGCAGCCAAGCCGGAGGGGCCGAGCAGTACTTC. Amino acid sequence: CASSQAGGAEQYF.

The chain has TRBV7-9 and TRBJ1-1, with a tentative D call TRBD1 (6 bases). The CDR3 totals 16 residues. Trimming shortened V by 3 bases and J by 1 base, and 15 bases separated the two germline ends. Germline V lookup: CDR1 SEHNR, CDR2 FQNEAQ (reference sequence). CDR3 loop: CASSFSGARENTEAFF. CDR3 sequence (DNA): TGTGCCAGCAGCTTCTCAGGGGCGCGGGAGAACACTGAAGCTTTCTTT.

The rearrangement links TRBV30 to TRBJ1-5; no definite D call. Germline V gene data show CDR1 as GTSNPN and CDR2 as SVGIG (reference sequence). The CDR3 loop spans 13 amino acids. The V end was cut by 5 bases, the J end by 0 bases, with 8 bases between. CDR3 DNA sequence: TGTGCCTGGGCAAGAGATAGCAATCAGCCCCAGCATTTT. Its translation is CAWARDSNQPQHF.

This clonotype occurred a few times. This rearrangement joins TRBV12-3 or TRBV12-4 to TRBJ2-2, with TRBD2 matching over 8 bases. V shed 2 bases and J 6 bases; nucleotides not matched to a gene: 5. The CDR3 sequence is 15 residues long. The CDR3 here is CASSLLAGLAGELFF. CDR3 coding DNA: TGTGCCAGCAGTTTATTAGCGGGACTCGCCGGGGAGCTGTTTTTT.

V usage is TRBV6-5 and J usage is TRBJ2-2, with 7 bases fitting TRBD1. The trim removed 0 bases at V and 2 bases at J, leaving 6 bases unmatched. From germline, CDR1 is MNHEY and CDR2 SVGAGI. The CDR3 has 17 residues. CDR3 loop: CASSYSPRQGNTGELFF. As DNA, the CDR3 is TGTGCCAGCAGTTACTCCCCTCGACAGGGAAACACCGGGGAGCTGTTTTTT.